This entry lists 18 T cell receptor beta chains sequenced from one sample in a study of CD4 T cells in relation to SARS-CoV-2 and coronaviruses. Unexposed donor CD4+ T cells date from 2011-2018, before the COVID-19 pandemic. Measured with immunoSEQ multiplex PCR; TCRdb has only the in-frame clones, and not every one. Of some 68,000 clones in the sample, 85% to 95% were seen once. What was sequenced was naive CD4+ T cells from PBMCs. Regarding subset: naive CD4+ T cells isolated by negative enrichment. These receptors were obtained from a human donor in good health.

The CDR3 nucleotides are TGTGCCAGCAGCGGTGGAGGGGCCGGTAATGAAAAACTGTTTTTT. Translating it yields CASSGGGAGNEKLFF. The chain combines TRBV9 with TRBJ1-4; tentative D call: TRBD1 (5 bases). The V and J ends lost 3 bases and 4 bases respectively, with 13 bases between them. There are 15 residues in the CDR3. From germline, CDR1 is SGDLS and CDR2 YYNGEE. The full variable domain, its missing parts supplied by reference TRBV9 and TRBJ1-4, is DSGVTQTPKHLITATGQRVTLRCSPRSGDLSVYWYQQSLDQGLQFLIQYYNGEERAKGNILERFSAQQFPDLHSELNLSSLELGDSALYFCASSGGGAGNEKLFFGSGTQLSVL.

The V call is TRBV7-2, the J call TRBJ1-2; no clear D gene. Trimming left V 5 bases short and J 2 bases short, with 12 bases between. In germline, CDR1 is SGHTA, CDR2 FQGNSA. This CDR3 comprises 14 residues. The CDR3 nucleotides read TGTGCCAGCAGCGGGTACTCCCCGAACTATGGCTACACCTTC. Translated, it gives CASSGYSPNYGYTF.

V is TRBV9 and J is TRBJ2-1; TRBD2 agrees at 9 bases. The V gene end was trimmed by 0 bases and the J gene end by 8 bases; junction bases not matched to a gene: 3. The CDR3 is 14 residues long. CDR1 SGDLS and CDR2 YYNGEE come from the germline V gene. The CDR3 nucleotides read TGTGCCAGCAGCGTAGTTAGCGGGAGTTATGAGCAGTTCTTC. Its translation: CASSVVSGSYEQFF.

The chain joins TRBV19 to TRBJ1-6; D remains unclear. Germline V gene lookup returns CDR1 LNHDA and CDR2 SQIVND (reference sequence). The CDR3 totals 13 residues. V was shortened by 1 base and J by 6 bases, with 4 bases between the two germline ends. The CDR3 loop is CASSIGSNSPLHF. DNA of the CDR3: TGTGCCAGTAGTATAGGAAGTAATTCACCCCTCCACTTT.

V usage is TRBV5-1 and J usage is TRBJ1-3, with D possibly being TRBD1 (6 bases). The germline gives CDR1 SGHRS, CDR2 YFSETQ. The V end lost 0 bases, the J end lost 7 bases, and 11 bases lay between the germline ends. This CDR3 is built from 14 residues. The CDR3 coding sequence is TGCGCCAGCAGCTTGGACAGGGTTCGGAACACCATATATTTT. Translating it yields CASSLDRVRNTIYF. The full variable domain, in which reference TRBV5-1 and TRBJ1-3 provide the parts outside the CDR3, is KAGVTQTPRYLIKTRGQQVTLSCSPISGHRSVSWYQQTPGQGLQFLFEYFSETQRNKGNFPGRFSGRQFSNSRSEMNVSTLELGDSALYLCASSLDRVRNTIYFGEGSWLTVV.

This chain links TRBV9 with TRBJ1-3, with 7 bases matching TRBD1. The J segment lost 0 bases and the V segment lost 2 bases, leaving 2 bases of the junction unmatched. CDR1 SGDLS and CDR2 YYNGEE come from the germline V gene. This CDR3 comprises 15 residues. CDR3 protein: CASSVTGSSGNTIYF. DNA of the CDR3: TGTGCCAGCAGCGTGACAGGGAGCTCTGGAAACACCATATATTTT.

Worth noting for this clone: Since the CDR3 does not end with the conserved phenylalanine or tryptophan, this likely comes from a read error. The gene calls are TRBV7-2 and TRBJ1-1; D uncertain. The CDR3 runs 14 residues. Trimming took off 1 base at V and 3 bases at J, with 9 bases between the two ends. Germline V gene data show CDR1 as SGHTA and CDR2 as FQGNSA. The CDR3 region has the DNA TGTGCCAGCAGCTTAGGGGTTGGGGACACTGAAGCTTTCTCT. Amino acid sequence: CASSLGVGDTEAFS.

The V call is TRBV12-3 or TRBV12-4, the J call TRBJ2-1; TRBD2 matches at 8 bases. The trim removed 6 bases at V and 5 bases at J, leaving 3 bases unmatched. This CDR3 has 13 amino acids. For the CDR3, the DNA is TGTGCCAGCAGCCCGGGACTAGACAATGAGCAGTTCTTC. This translates into CASSPGLDNEQFF.

V gene TRBV5-1 combines with J gene TRBJ2-3; D possibly corresponds to TRBD2 (6 bases). Germline-derived CDR1 and CDR2 are SGHRS and YFSETQ. V lost 3 bases to trimming and J lost 1 base, with 9 bases between them. The length of the CDR3 is 14 residues. DNA of the CDR3: TGCGCCAGCAGCTCACCTAGCGGCACAGATACGCAGTATTTT. Translated: CASSSPSGTDTQYF.

The rearrangement joins TRBV7-8 to TRBJ2-1; the match to TRBD2 covers 14 bases. With 5 bases clipped from V and 4 bases from J, the junction kept 4 bases outside the gene matches. The CDR3 contains 16 residues. Germline-derived CDR1 and CDR2 are SGHVS and FQNEAQ. CDR3 region: CASSLTSGGVYNEQFF. The CDR3 nucleotides read TGTGCCAGCAGCCTGACTAGCGGGGGGGTGTACAATGAGCAGTTCTTC.

This chain connects TRBV28 to TRBJ2-5, with 8 nucleotides matching TRBD1. Germline CDR1 MDHEN, CDR2 SYDVKM. CDR3 length: 14 amino acids. V lost 5 bases to trimming and J lost 4 bases; unmatched junction nucleotides: 6. The CDR3 DNA reads TGTGCCAGCAGTCCTTGGACAGGGAGAGAGACCCAGTACTTC. Its translation is CASSPWTGRETQYF.

This clone showed up just once. J is TRBJ1-5 and V is TRBV15; D remains unclear. Germline V lookup: CDR1 LNHNV, CDR2 YYDKDF (reference sequence). The CDR3 runs to 19 residues. The V gene lost 0 bases and the J gene lost 4 bases, with 22 bases spanning the gap. CDR3 sequence (DNA): TGTGCCACCAGCAGAGATCTGGGCGGGATGATTATAGCAAATCAGCCCCAGCATTTT. Its protein product is CATSRDLGGMIIANQPQHF. The full variable domain, with the rest looked up from reference TRBV15 and TRBJ1-5, is DAMVIQNPRYQVTQFGKPVTLSCSQTLNHNVMYWYQQKSSQAPKLLFHYYDKDFNNEADTPDNFQSRRPNTSFCFLDIRSPGLGDTAMYLCATSRDLGGMIIANQPQHFGDGTRLSIL.

The chain employs TRBV6-5 and TRBJ1-2; no clear D gene. The CDR3 contains 13 residues. The V end lost 7 bases, the J end lost 4 bases, and 13 bases lay between the germline ends. The germline V gene has CDR1 MNHEY and CDR2 SVGAGI. DNA for the CDR3: TGTGCCAGCACTCTCAGTGGCACCTATGGCTACACCTTC. Amino acid sequence: CASTLSGTYGYTF.

This chain uses TRBV5-4 with TRBJ2-3; TRBD1 might be the D (5 bases). Per the germline V gene, CDR1 is SGHNT and CDR2 is YYREEE (reference sequence). This CDR3 is 15 amino acids long. V lost 1 base and J lost 1, with 10 bases in between. CDR3 bases: TGTGCCAGCAGCTTGAAGGAAGGGGGCACAGATACGCAGTATTTT. It encodes CASSLKEGGTDTQYF.

V is TRBV5-1 and J is TRBJ1-6; 8 bases align to TRBD1. Losses at the gene ends were 0 bases for V and 13 bases for J; bases not matched to a gene: 15. Germline V lookup: CDR1 SGHRS, CDR2 YFSETQ. The CDR3 spans 17 residues. CDR3 loop: CASSLVAGGPSRTPLHF. CDR3 sequence (DNA): TGCGCCAGCAGCTTGGTGGCAGGGGGCCCTAGTAGAACCCCCCTCCACTTT.

V usage is TRBV6-5 and J usage is TRBJ1-3, with D hard to call. Trimming shortened V by 3 bases and J by 4 bases, and 16 bases separated the two germline ends. The CDR3 has 16 amino acids. CDR1 MNHEY and CDR2 SVGAGI come from the germline V gene. The CDR3 sequence is CASSYWPLAEGNTIYF. CDR3 nucleotide sequence: TGTGCCAGCAGTTATTGGCCGCTGGCCGAAGGAAACACCATATATTTT.

The chain recombines TRBV5-1 with TRBJ1-3, with D possibly matching TRBD1 (5 bases). Deletions cut 3 bases from V and 7 bases from J, with 14 bases between. Germline CDR1 reads SGHRS; CDR2 reads YFSETQ. The CDR3 has 14 residues. The CDR3 is CASSSGELWNTIYF. The CDR3 DNA reads TGCGCCAGCAGCTCGGGGGAGCTGTGGAACACCATATATTTT. Together with reference TRBV5-1 and TRBJ1-3, the CDR3 gives the full variable domain: KAGVTQTPRYLIKTRGQQVTLSCSPISGHRSVSWYQQTPGQGLQFLFEYFSETQRNKGNFPGRFSGRQFSNSRSEMNVSTLELGDSALYLCASSSGELWNTIYFGEGSWLTVV.

This sequence joins TRBV10-3 and TRBJ2-5; unclear D gene. The CDR3 length is 13 residues. Germline assignment: CDR1 ENHRY and CDR2 SYGVKD. V lost 11 bases, J lost 3 bases, and 16 bases lay in between. The CDR3 here is CAEPEGTEETQYF. CDR3 sequence (DNA): TGTGCCGAGCCCGAAGGTACAGAAGAGACCCAGTACTTC.